The 8 T cell receptor beta chains presented below share a single source sample, sequenced in a study of shared clonotypes between healthy human individuals (dated by TCRdb to 2020 to 2022). Libraries were prepared through the immunoSEQ multiplex PCR assay. In its TCRdb copy, this immuneACCESS table keeps in-frame sequences only and misses some clones. Where compared with another copy, unresolved V genes explain less than half of these, and the others have no known cause. In all, the sample holds around 200,000 clones, and 60% to 75% of those were seen once. The leading ten clones occupy roughly a tenth of the sample. The sample taken for sequencing was memory CD4+ T cells sorted from blood. The sample's cell subset or site label, in plain terms: CD45RA-negative fraction. These receptors were taken from a man aged 25 to 40 in good health.

CDR3 sequence reads: CASSLAGAGDYEQYF. CDR3 nucleotide sequence: TGTGCCAGCAGCTTGGCCGGGGCGGGAGACTACGAGCAGTACTTC. The chain has TRBV5-4 and TRBJ2-7; 7 nucleotides match TRBD2. The CDR3 sequence is 15 residues long. The germline CDR1 and CDR2 sequences are SGHNT and YYREEE (reference sequence). With 0 bases clipped from V and 3 bases from J, the junction kept 6 bases outside the gene matches.

V usage is TRBV7-9 and J usage is TRBJ2-3; perhaps D is TRBD1 or TRBD2 (6 bases each). The CDR3 runs to 17 residues. V was cut by 1 base and J by 4 bases, with 18 bases left in between. Germline V gene sequence: CDR1 SEHNR, CDR2 FQNEAQ (reference sequence). CDR3 in DNA: TGTGCCAGCAGCTTAGAAAGGACCTTGGGGGGCGCAGATACGCAGTATTTT. As protein: CASSLERTLGGADTQYF.

V and J are TRBV18 and TRBJ1-4, with D unresolved. Trimming left V 3 bases short and J 7 bases short, with 18 bases between. The CDR3 runs to 16 residues. Germline V gene lookup returns CDR1 KGHSH and CDR2 LQKENI. The chain's CDR3 is CASSPSGSLLSEKLFF. As DNA, the CDR3 is TGTGCCAGCTCACCGTCTGGCAGCCTCTTGAGTGAAAAACTGTTTTTT.

The V gene is TRBV5-1, the J gene TRBJ2-7; weak D call: TRBD2 (5 bases). The CDR3 contains 12 residues. V was pared by 6 bases and J by 3 bases, with 10 bases between. Germline V lookup: CDR1 SGHRS, CDR2 YFSETQ. CDR3 residues: CASTGLNYEQYF. CDR3 nucleotide sequence: TGCGCCAGCACCGGACTCAACTACGAGCAGTACTTC. The full variable domain, completed using reference TRBV5-1 and TRBJ2-7, is KAGVTQTPRYLIKTRGQQVTLSCSPISGHRSVSWYQQTPGQGLQFLFEYFSETQRNKGNFPGRFSGRQFSNSRSEMNVSTLELGDSALYLCASTGLNYEQYFGPGTRLTVT.

This chain joins TRBV9 and TRBJ2-1; perhaps TRBD1 as D (5 bases). V was cut by 5 bases and J by 0 bases, with 12 bases left in between. The CDR3 extends over 15 amino acids. Looked up from germline, CDR1 is SGDLS and CDR2 is YYNGEE. This CDR3 reads CASSTRVFSYNEQFF. In nucleotides, the CDR3 is TGTGCCAGCAGTACCAGGGTTTTCTCCTACAATGAGCAGTTCTTC. The variable domain in full, completed from reference TRBV9 and TRBJ2-1, reads DSGVTQTPKHLITATGQRVTLRCSPRSGDLSVYWYQQSLDQGLQFLIQYYNGEERAKGNILERFSAQQFPDLHSELNLSSLELGDSALYFCASSTRVFSYNEQFFGPGTRLTVL.

This chain joins TRBV30 and TRBJ2-6; unclear D gene. The ends were cut back, 6 bases at V and 0 bases at J, with 12 bases in the middle. The CDR3 totals 15 residues. The germline gives CDR1 GTSNPN, CDR2 SVGIG (reference sequence). The CDR3 here is CACPLISSGANVLTF. In DNA, the CDR3 is TGTGCCTGTCCGCTGATCAGCTCTGGGGCCAACGTCCTGACTTTC.

About this clone itself: The same CDR3 is also encoded by other DNA sequences in this sample. The V and J genes are TRBV27 and TRBJ2-5; no firm D call. The germline V gene has CDR1 MNHEY and CDR2 SMNVEV (reference sequence). The ends were cut back, 2 bases at V and 5 bases at J, with 3 bases in the middle. CDR3 length: 11 amino acids. The CDR3 sequence is CASSLGETQYF. CDR3 nucleotide sequence: TGTGCCAGCAGTTTAGGGGAGACCCAGTACTTC.

This clone was observed a handful of times. This likely reflects a read error, since a far larger clone is one base away. Different DNA sequences within this sample yield the same CDR3. V and J are TRBV2 and TRBJ2-7; D gene ambiguous. CDR3 length: 10 residues. Trimming removed 2 bases at V and 4 bases at J, with 0 bases between. Germline CDR1 is SNHLY and CDR2 is FYNNEI. The CDR3 reads CASSEYEQYF. The CDR3 bases are TGTGCCAGCAGTGAATACGAGCAGTACTTC.